This TCR beta chain was recorded in a study of graft-versus-host responses after intestinal transplantation. Study results and limitations: Recipient-marrow GvH clones were detected, some having first appeared in ileum or blood.

Trimming took off 6 bases at V and 6 bases at J, with 19 bases between the two ends. Germline-derived CDR1 and CDR2 are MNHNY and SVGAGI (reference sequence). The CDR3 covers 15 residues. Only in-frame clones appear in the TCRdb table, and some are missing; sequencing was by immunoSEQ multiplex PCR. The sample consists of over 120,000 clones, over 90% of them appearing once. Remarks on this clone: Its target is not known.

V is TRBV6-6 and J is TRBJ2-3; D is unclear. The clonotype originates from a human donor who received an intestinal transplant. Sequenced material: unstimulated CD4+ T cells sorted from spleen or lymph node cells, taken before intestinal transplant. CDR3 sequence: CASRPDHRPFDTQYF. The CDR3 DNA follows: TGTGCCAGCAGACCCGACCACCGCCCCTTCGATACGCAGTATTTT.